These 14 T cell receptor beta chains came from one sample sequenced in a study of cytomegalovirus exposure and HLA in healthy donors. PCR employed 60 Vbeta and 13 Jbeta primers. The protocol was immunoSEQ multiplex PCR, while the TCRdb copy is restricted to in-frame clones and leaves out a portion. The profile shows some 150,000 clones, around 80% of them singletons. Sequencing was carried out using PBMCs. Receptors originate from a man aged 25-40 years in good health and CMV-seronegative.

V gene TRBV6-5 combines with J gene TRBJ1-2, with D unclear. CDR1 and CDR2 (germline): MNHEY, SVGAGI. The CDR3 has 14 amino acids. The V and J ends lost 1 base and 10 bases respectively, with 16 bases between them. The CDR3 reads CASSYFGRMLDYTF. CDR3 DNA sequence: TGTGCCAGCAGTTACTTTGGCAGGATGTTGGACTACACCTTC.

This clone was recorded once. CDR3 residues: CASSLIQGSIRTGELFF. Written as DNA, the CDR3 is TGCGCCAGCAGCTTGATACAGGGATCCATAAGGACCGGGGAGCTGTTTTTT. The chain combines TRBV5-1 with TRBJ2-2; perhaps TRBD1 as D (6 bases). With 1 base removed from V and 5 bases from J, the gap between germline ends came to 18 bases. Germline-derived CDR1 and CDR2 are SGHRS and YFSETQ. The CDR3 sequence is 17 residues long.

The J gene is TRBJ2-1, the V gene TRBV5-8; 11 bases map to TRBD1. V lost 4 bases, J lost 6 bases, and 6 bases stayed unmatched. In germline, CDR1 is SGHTS, CDR2 YDEGEE. The CDR3 runs 15 residues. In DNA, the CDR3 is TGTGCCAGCAGCCAAACCGGGACAGGGGGCAATGAGCAGTTCTTC. Protein product: CASSQTGTGGNEQFF. The whole variable domain, filled in from reference TRBV5-8 and TRBJ2-1, reads EAGVTQSPTHLIKTRGQQATLRCSPISGHTSVYWYQQALGLGLQFLLWYDEGEERNRGNFPPRFSGRQFPNYSSELNVNALELEDSALYLCASSQTGTGGNEQFFGPGTRLTVL.

The genes are TRBV7-8 and TRBJ1-1, with D possibly being TRBD1 (5 bases). The germline V gene encodes CDR1 SGHVS and CDR2 FQNEAQ. This CDR3 comprises 17 residues. V shed 5 bases and J shed 5 bases, with 24 bases lying between them. CDR3 protein: CASSVGPQQGVWTEAFF. The CDR3 coding sequence is TGTGCCAGCAGCGTAGGTCCCCAACAAGGGGTGTGGACTGAAGCTTTCTTT.

The chain couples TRBV6-1 to TRBJ2-3; perhaps TRBD2 as D (6 bases). Trimming left V 6 bases short and J 6 bases short, with 19 bases between. Germline V gene sequence: CDR1 MNHNS, CDR2 SASEGT. This CDR3 region has 15 residues. The CDR3 sequence is CASRPGTPAGDTQYF. DNA of the CDR3: TGTGCCAGCAGGCCCGGGACTCCAGCGGGCGATACGCAGTATTTT.

This chain connects TRBV15 to TRBJ2-7, with TRBD1 identical over 9 bases. CDR3 size: 15 residues. Germline lookup yields CDR1 LNHNV and CDR2 YYDKDF (reference sequence). V shed 0 bases and J 7 bases; nucleotides not matched to a gene: 7. The CDR3 DNA reads TGTGCCACCAGCAGAGACCGGGACAGGGTGCCGGAGCAGTACTTC. This translates into CATSRDRDRVPEQYF.

The CDR3 DNA reads as TGCGCCAGCAGACGAGGTTTACATTCACCCCTCCACTTT. Amino acids: CASRRGLHSPLHF. The chain recombines TRBV5-1 with TRBJ1-6; no reliable D call. The CDR3 consists of 13 residues. V was clipped by 5 bases and J by 8 bases, with 11 bases between them. Germline V gene sequence: CDR1 SGHRS, CDR2 YFSETQ.

The V call is TRBV5-4, the J call TRBJ1-1; D is unresolved. The ends were cut back, 3 bases at V and 2 bases at J, with 2 bases in the middle. CDR3 length: 11 residues. CDR1 SGHNT and CDR2 YYREEE come from the germline V gene (reference sequence). The CDR3 loop is CASSSNTEAFF. The CDR3 DNA reads TGTGCCAGCAGCTCTAACACTGAAGCTTTCTTT.

In this sample, this clone turned up a few times. This sequence joins TRBV19 and TRBJ1-2, with 7 bases matching TRBD1. Germline V lookup: CDR1 LNHDA, CDR2 SQIVND (reference sequence). This CDR3 is 14 amino acids long. With 1 base clipped from V and 2 bases from J, the junction kept 1 base outside the gene matches. DNA of the CDR3: TGTGCCAGTAGTATAGGACAGGGAAACTATGGCTACACCTTC. Protein: CASSIGQGNYGYTF.

This clone was observed once. The V call is TRBV19, the J call TRBJ2-3; 10 bases agree with TRBD2. The CDR3 is 16 amino acids. The junction had 5 bases not matched to a gene; V was cut back by 4 bases and J by 1 base. The germline CDR1 and CDR2 sequences are LNHDA and SQIVND (reference sequence). CDR3 coding DNA: TGTGCCAGTAGTACGATCCTAGCGGGGGGCACAGATACGCAGTATTTT. It specifies CASSTILAGGTDTQYF. The variable domain in full, with the rest retrieved from reference TRBV19 and TRBJ2-3, is DGGITQSPKYLFRKEGQNVTLSCEQNLNHDAMYWYRQDPGQGLRLIYYSQIVNDFQKGDIAEGYSVSREKKESFPLTVTSAQKNPTAFYLCASSTILAGGTDTQYFGPGTRLTVL.

The chain joins TRBV2 to TRBJ2-7; no reliable D call. Trimming left V 4 bases short and J 0 bases short, with 4 bases between. In germline, CDR1 is SNHLY, CDR2 FYNNEI. This CDR3 spans 12 amino acids. The CDR3 reads CASSAVSYEQYF. The DNA of the CDR3 is TGTGCCAGCAGTGCGGTCTCCTACGAGCAGTACTTC. Looking up the rest from reference TRBV2 and TRBJ2-7 gives the full variable domain: EPEVTQTPSHQVTQMGQEVILRCVPISNHLYFYWYRQILGQKVEFLVSFYNNEISEKSEIFDDQFSVERPDGSNFTLKIRSTKLEDSAMYFCASSAVSYEQYFGPGTRLTVT.

This clone was detected a few times. This chain joins TRBV2 and TRBJ2-1; TRBD2 matches 8 bases. CDR3 length: 16 amino acids. CDR1 is SNHLY and CDR2 is FYNNEI in the germline V gene. V lost 6 bases to trimming and J lost 0 bases; unmatched junction nucleotides: 7. The CDR3 is CASRTSARGSYNEQFF. Here the CDR3 DNA reads TGTGCCAGCAGGACTAGCGCCAGGGGCTCCTACAATGAGCAGTTCTTC. Filled out from reference TRBV2 and TRBJ2-1, the complete variable domain reads EPEVTQTPSHQVTQMGQEVILRCVPISNHLYFYWYRQILGQKVEFLVSFYNNEISEKSEIFDDQFSVERPDGSNFTLKIRSTKLEDSAMYFCASRTSARGSYNEQFFGPGTRLTVL.

CDR3 in amino acids: CASSQNQGASQPQHF. The CDR3 nucleotides are TGCGCCAGCAGCCAGAATCAGGGGGCGAGTCAGCCCCAGCATTTT. The J gene is TRBJ1-5, the V gene TRBV4-1; 8 bases fit TRBD1. The CDR3 has 15 residues. J was trimmed by 6 bases and V by 3 bases; bases with no gene match: 7. Per germline, CDR1 MGHRA and CDR2 YSYEKL.

This clone was recorded once. The genes are TRBV5-1 and TRBJ2-3, with 10 bases fitting TRBD1. CDR3 length equals 16 residues. The germline gives CDR1 SGHRS, CDR2 YFSETQ. V was clipped by 2 bases and J by 3 bases; unmatched bases: 6. The CDR3 nucleotides read TGCGCCAGCAGCTTAAACCCGGGACAGGGGACAGATACGCAGTATTTT. Amino acids: CASSLNPGQGTDTQYF.